This T cell receptor (beta chain) was observed in a study of radiotherapy plus CTLA-4 blockade in lung cancer. About the study: Disease control was achieved by about 29% of patients, and objective responses by less than 20%.

This clone was seen once. Its matching antigen is unknown. Chemo-refractory metastatic non-small-cell lung cancer patients received focal radiation with ipilimumab CTLA-4 blockade. Study findings and constraints: Tumor-derived TCR clones expanded in blood after radiotherapy plus ipilimumab.

Only in-frame clones appear in the TCRdb table, and some are missing; sequencing was by immunoSEQ multiplex PCR. The sample has tens of thousands of clones, roughly 76% seen once; the top ten hold around 10%. Germline CDR1 SGDLS, CDR2 YYNGEE. V was pared by 4 bases and J by 1 base, with 5 bases of the junction left unmatched. The CDR3 runs to 15 residues. The sample consisted of peripheral blood, taken from a patient treated with radiotherapy plus ipilimumab. The gene calls are TRBV9 and TRBJ1-3; 7 bases match TRBD1. The receptor comes from a human donor with non-small cell lung cancer who had stable disease on radiotherapy plus ipilimumab. The DNA of the CDR3 is TGTGCCAGCAGCCCCCAGACAGGGTCTGGAAACACCATATATTTT. It specifies CASSPQTGSGNTIYF.